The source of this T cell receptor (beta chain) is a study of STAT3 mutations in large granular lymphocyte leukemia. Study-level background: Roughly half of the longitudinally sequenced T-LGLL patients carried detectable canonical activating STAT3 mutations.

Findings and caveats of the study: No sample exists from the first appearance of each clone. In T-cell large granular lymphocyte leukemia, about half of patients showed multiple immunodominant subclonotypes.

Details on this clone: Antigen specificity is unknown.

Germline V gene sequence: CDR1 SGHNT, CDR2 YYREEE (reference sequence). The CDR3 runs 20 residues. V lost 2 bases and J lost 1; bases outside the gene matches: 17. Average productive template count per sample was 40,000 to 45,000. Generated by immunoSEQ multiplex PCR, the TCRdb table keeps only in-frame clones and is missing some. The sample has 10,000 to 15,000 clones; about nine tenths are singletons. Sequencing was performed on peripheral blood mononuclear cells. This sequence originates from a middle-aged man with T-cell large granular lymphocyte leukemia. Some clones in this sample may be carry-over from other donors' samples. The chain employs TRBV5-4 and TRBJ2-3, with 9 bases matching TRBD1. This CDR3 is CASSFDPGQGVRYGTDTQYF. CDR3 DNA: TGTGCCAGCAGCTTCGATCCGGGACAGGGAGTTCGGTATGGCACAGATACGCAGTATTTT. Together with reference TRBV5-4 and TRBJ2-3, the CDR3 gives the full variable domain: ETGVTQSPTHLIKTRGQQVTLRCSSQSGHNTVSWYQQALGQGPQFIFQYYREEENGRGNFPPRFSGLQFPNYSSELNVNALELDDSALYLCASSFDPGQGVRYGTDTQYFGPGTRLTVL.